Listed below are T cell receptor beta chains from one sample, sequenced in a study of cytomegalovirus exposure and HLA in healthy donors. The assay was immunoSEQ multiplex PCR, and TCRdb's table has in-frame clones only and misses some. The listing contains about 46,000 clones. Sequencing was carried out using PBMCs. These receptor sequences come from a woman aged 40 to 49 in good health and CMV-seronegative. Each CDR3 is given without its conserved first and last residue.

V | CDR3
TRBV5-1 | ASYTGTGRLDEQF
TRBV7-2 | ASSQREPDSNQPQH
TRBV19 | ASSTGTGEKLF
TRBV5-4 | ASSLVRGYGYT
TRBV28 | ASSLNGLADSRAGELF
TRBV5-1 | ASSLVGTANSPLH
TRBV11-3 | ASSLTSGKHNEQF
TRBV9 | ASKRGLARETQY
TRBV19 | ASSMERGNTEAF
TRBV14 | ASSPPIARGGETQY
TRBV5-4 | ASSLALDSTSYGYT
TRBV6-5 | ASSYGGGNEKLF
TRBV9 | ASSFEGTSGNTIY
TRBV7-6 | ASSSPGAGGDNEQF
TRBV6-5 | ASSPGENYGYT
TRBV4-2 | ASSQDGLNTEAF
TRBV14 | ASSQGLAGSYEQY
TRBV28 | ASTPPGQAVDGYT
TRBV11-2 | ASSPRSQETQY
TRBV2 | ASSGDGRASGEQF
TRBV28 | ASTRGLLNTEAF
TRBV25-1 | ASGGQGPYEQY